These 19 T cell receptor beta chains were sequenced from one sample in a study of graft-versus-host responses after intestinal transplantation. Only in-frame clones appear in the TCRdb table, and some are missing; sequencing was by immunoSEQ multiplex PCR. The table shows about 4,900 clones, with about a quarter occurring only once. Researchers placed some 200,000 CFSE-labeled responder cells in culture with some 200,000 irradiated, violet-dye-labeled stimulator cells. The sequencing used alloreactive CD8+ T cells from a mixed lymphocyte reaction culture, collected before intestinal transplant. Noted subset: CFSE-low proliferating T cells sorted from roughly 6-day pre-transplant mixed lymphocyte reaction (GvH or HvG direction). Receptors were obtained from a human patient who received an intestinal transplant.

Comments on this clone: A far larger clone is one nucleotide away, so this likely arose from a read error. This rearrangement joins TRBV27 to TRBJ1-2; 8 bases agree with TRBD1. Germline-derived CDR1 and CDR2 are MNHEY and SMNVEV (reference sequence). CDR3 length: 14 residues. CDR3 region: CASCLQGGGNGYTF. CDR3 DNA sequence: TGTGCCAGCTGTTTACAGGGGGGTGGGAATGGCTACACCTTC.

For this clone: It is likely a read error: a sequence one base away is far more abundant. This CDR3 is also generated by other DNA sequences in the sample. The chain has TRBV28 and TRBJ1-5; D possibly corresponds to TRBD1 (5 bases). V was cut by 2 bases and J by 6 bases, with 11 bases left in between. Germline V gene sequence: CDR1 MDHEN, CDR2 SYDVKM. This CDR3 comprises 14 residues. CDR3 nucleotide sequence: TGTGCCAGCAGTTTAATGGGGGTTGGTCAGCCCCAGCATTTT. Residues: CASSLMGVGQPQHF.

The rearrangement joins TRBV4-1 to TRBJ2-7; D is perhaps TRBD2 (6 bases). This CDR3 is built from 15 residues. V was shortened by 2 bases and J by 2 bases, with 13 bases between the two germline ends. Germline CDR1 reads MGHRA; CDR2 reads YSYEKL. CDR3 in amino acids: CASSQSVAGTYEQYF. Written as DNA, the CDR3 is TGCGCCAGCAGCCAATCGGTGGCGGGAACCTACGAGCAGTACTTC.

Points on this clone: The junction departs from germline at one end; a sequencing error may be responsible. The J gene is TRBJ2-1, the V gene TRBV27, with 10 bases that match TRBD2. Per germline, CDR1 MNHEY and CDR2 SMNVEV (reference sequence). This CDR3 spans 19 amino acids. The CDR3 is CANSLQLTSGVSSHNEQFF. The CDR3 bases are TGTGCCAACAGTTTACAACTCACTAGCGGGGTTAGCTCCCACAATGAGCAGTTCTTC.

This clone was counted only a few times. J is TRBJ2-3 and V is TRBV27; D unresolved. Trimming cost V 5 bases and J 2 bases, with 8 bases left between them. This CDR3 has 13 amino acids. CDR1 MNHEY and CDR2 SMNVEV come from the germline V gene (reference sequence). CDR3 amino acids: CASSLLNTDTQYF. CDR3 DNA: TGTGCCAGCAGTCTACTGAACACAGATACGCAGTATTTT.

This clone was recorded a few times. This chain joins TRBV11-1 and TRBJ2-7; D may match TRBD1 or TRBD2 (5 bases each). Germline CDR1 SGHAT, CDR2 FQDESV (reference sequence). V dropped 5 bases and J dropped 3 bases, with 17 bases sitting between them. The CDR3 extends over 15 amino acids. The CDR3 sequence is CASSDGAGLNYEQYF. In nucleotides, the CDR3 is TGTGCCAGCAGCGACGGGGCAGGTCTAAACTACGAGCAGTACTTC.

The chain has TRBV4-1 and TRBJ1-2; possibly TRBD1 for D (5 bases). Germline V gene sequence: CDR1 MGHRA, CDR2 YSYEKL. V lost 0 bases to trimming and J lost 3 bases, with 8 bases between them. This CDR3 region has 14 residues. CDR3 DNA: TGCGCCAGCAGCCAAGATCGAGGGGACTATGGCTACACCTTC. This translates into CASSQDRGDYGYTF.

V and J are TRBV5-7 and TRBJ2-7; D is uncertain. TRBV5-7 is marked as an open reading frame, function uncertain. The CDR3 is 14 residues long. Trimming took off 0 bases at V and 2 bases at J, with 9 bases between the two ends. CDR3 bases: TGTGCCAGCAGCTTGGATGGCGGTACCTACGAGCAGTACTTC. It codes for CASSLDGGTYEQYF.

There are a few counts of this clone. This chain links TRBV19 with TRBJ2-5; D perhaps matches TRBD2 (6 bases). Germline values: CDR1 LNHDA, CDR2 SQIVND (reference sequence). CDR3 size: 15 residues. The ends were cut back, 5 bases at V and 5 bases at J, with 18 bases in the middle. The CDR3 reads CASSQRAQMEETQYF. CDR3 in DNA: TGTGCCAGTAGTCAGCGGGCCCAAATGGAGGAGACCCAGTACTTC.

Points on this clone: A much larger clone lies one base from this, so it may be a read error. Additional DNA sequences in this sample encode the identical CDR3. The chain carries TRBV4-1 and TRBJ1-2; D ambiguous. CDR3 length: 16 amino acids. The germline V gene encodes CDR1 MGHRA and CDR2 YSYEKL. V lost 0 bases, J lost 4 bases, and 15 bases lay in between. CDR3: CASSQDETQEAYGYTF. The CDR3 nucleotides read TGCGCCAGCAGCCAAGATGAAACCCAGGAGGCCTATGGCTACACCTTC.

This clone qualifies as medium-sized. This CDR3 reads CASSLAALYEQYF. The CDR3 DNA reads TGTGCCAGCAGCCTAGCGGCCCTCTACGAGCAGTACTTC. The J gene is TRBJ2-7, the V gene TRBV6-1; 7 positions agree with TRBD2. CDR3 length: 13 amino acids. The ends lost 6 bases at V and 3 bases at J; junction bases unmatched: 5. Germline V lookup: CDR1 MNHNS, CDR2 SASEGT.

V is TRBV4-1 and J is TRBJ2-1; 9 bases align to TRBD1. V lost 2 bases, J lost 7 bases, and 3 bases stayed unmatched. Germline V lookup: CDR1 MGHRA, CDR2 YSYEKL. The CDR3 extends over 14 amino acids. CDR3 DNA sequence: TGCGCCAGCAGCCAAACTGGGACAGGGAATGAGCAGTTCTTC. Residues: CASSQTGTGNEQFF.

The V and J genes are TRBV6-9 and TRBJ1-1, with D possibly TRBD1 on 6 matching bases. The CDR3 has 14 amino acids. From germline, CDR1 is MNHGY and CDR2 SVAAGI. Trimming cost V 5 bases and J 4 bases, with 14 bases left between them. This CDR3 is CASSPYQGSTEAFF. The CDR3 coding sequence is TGTGCCAGCAGTCCCTATCAGGGGAGCACTGAAGCTTTCTTT.

The chain couples TRBV4-1 to TRBJ2-1; D unresolved. V lost 3 bases, J lost 2 bases, and 14 bases lay in between. This CDR3 spans 16 amino acids. CDR1 is MGHRA and CDR2 is YSYEKL in the germline V gene. The CDR3 sequence: CASSQEPGSTYNEQFF. In DNA form, the CDR3 reads TGCGCCAGCAGCCAGGAACCCGGATCCACCTACAATGAGCAGTTCTTC.

This clone was counted between two and nine times. The V gene is TRBV4-1, the J gene TRBJ2-1; D call uncertain. V shed 1 base and J shed 6 bases, with 25 bases lying between them. The CDR3 runs to 19 residues. CDR1 and CDR2 (germline): MGHRA, YSYEKL. In nucleotides, the CDR3 is TGCGCCAGCAGCCAAGTCATGGTCCACGGGCCCGGCACGGTCAATGAGCAGTTCTTC. This codes for CASSQVMVHGPGTVNEQFF.

This clone is medium-sized. The V call is TRBV15, the J call TRBJ2-7; D may be TRBD1 (5 bases). The CDR3 contains 15 residues. With 0 bases removed from V and 3 bases from J, the gap between germline ends came to 12 bases. The germline CDR1 and CDR2 sequences are LNHNV and YYDKDF (reference sequence). The CDR3 DNA sequence: TGTGCCACCAGCAGAGATAGAGCAGGGAACTACGAGCAGTACTTC. It encodes CATSRDRAGNYEQYF.

This clone showed up just a few times. The chain is built from TRBV29-1 and TRBJ2-1, with 7 bases aligning to TRBD2. The CDR3 runs 14 residues. The junction had 0 bases not matched to a gene; V was cut back by 1 base and J by 0 bases. The germline V gene encodes CDR1 SQVTM and CDR2 ANQGSEA. CDR3 DNA: TGCAGCGTTGAAGGCGGGAGCTCCTACAATGAGCAGTTCTTC. This translates into CSVEGGSSYNEQFF.

This clone is judged large (0.1 to 1%). This chain joins TRBV19 and TRBJ1-1; possibly TRBD1 for D (6 bases). The CDR3 loop spans 14 amino acids. Trimming pared 7 bases from V and 6 bases from J, leaving 18 bases between. Germline-derived CDR1 and CDR2 are LNHDA and SQIVND (reference sequence). The CDR3 DNA reads TGTGCCAGTAAACCCCCTTATGAGGGGGCTGAAGCTTTCTTT. This sequence encodes CASKPPYEGAEAFF.

This clone showed up just a few times. The rearrangement uses TRBV4-1 and TRBJ2-1; 10 bases line up with TRBD2. The junction had 12 bases not matched to a gene; V was cut back by 2 bases and J by 8 bases. The germline V gene has CDR1 MGHRA and CDR2 YSYEKL. This CDR3 region has 17 residues. The CDR3 coding sequence is TGCGCCAGCAGCCAACTTATAAGCGGGAGGGGCCTCGATGAGCAGTTCTTC. It yields the protein CASSQLISGRGLDEQFF.